This TCR beta chain comes out of a study of preoperative IRX-2 immunotherapy in early breast cancer. V shed 7 bases and J 3 bases; nucleotides not matched to a gene: 7. In germline, CDR1 is SNHLY, CDR2 FYNNEI. CDR3 length equals 15 residues. Measured with immunoSEQ multiplex PCR; TCRdb has only the in-frame clones, and not every one. In the table there are roughly 3,300 clones, less than 75% of which are singletons. Stated treatment: preoperative locoregional IRX-2 cytokine immunotherapy. Patients received preoperative, locoregional IRX-2 cytokine immunotherapy in a phase Ib study. This sequence was found in a human donor with breast cancer. The chain is built from TRBV2 and TRBJ2-2, with 8 positions matching TRBD2. This specimen was tumor tissue, taken after IRX-2 immunotherapy. The CDR3 here is CASIPGGADTGELFF. In DNA form, the CDR3 reads TGTGCCAGCATCCCCGGGGGGGCTGACACCGGGGAGCTGTTTTTT.